What follows is one T cell receptor beta chain and its context. Produced via immunoSEQ multiplex PCR; TCRdb's table is partial and in-frame only. This table holds about 76,000 clones, 90% to 95% found once. This sample is part of a study of T cell changes during pregnancy in multiple sclerosis. This CDR3 has 11 residues. The V and J ends lost 6 bases and 6 bases respectively, with 9 bases between them. Germline assignment: CDR1 MNHNS and CDR2 SASEGT. This sequence joins TRBV6-1 and TRBJ2-7, with D unclear. The origin of this receptor is a female donor with multiple sclerosis, enrolled in a pregnancy study. This sample comprised peripheral blood, obtained in the third trimester of pregnancy. Written as DNA, the CDR3 is TGTGCCAGCAGGCAGGTCGCCGAGCAGTACTTC. Translation: CASRQVAEQYF.